Listed below are T cell receptor beta chains from one sample, sequenced in a study of shared clonotypes between healthy human individuals. TCRdb's table, derived via immunoSEQ multiplex PCR, lists solely in-frame clones and lacks some. The data hold 2 million or so clones, with 85% to 95% observed a single time. The sample taken for sequencing was naive CD4+ T cells sorted from blood. The receptors shown here come from a man between 18 and 35 years old in good health. Each CDR3 is given with its conserved first and last residue.

v_call	j_call	cdr3_aa
TRBV5-1	TRBJ1-5	CASSPGLEGPQHF
TRBV4-3	TRBJ2-2	CASSQEGAGVETGELFF
TRBV2	TRBJ2-5	CASSGSPQETQYF
TRBV5-1	TRBJ2-5	CASSLVGAGETQYF
TRBV11-2	TRBJ2-5	CASSFASGRVQETQYF
TRBV29-1	TRBJ2-5	CSVRGVSQETQYF
TRBV5-1	TRBJ2-1	CASSFSGASYNEQFF
TRBV5-1	TRBJ1-4	CASKAGATNEKLFF
TRBV21-1	TRBJ2-7	CARMGTYYEQYF
TRBV5-6	TRBJ2-2	CASSLDRLINTGELFF
TRBV10-3	TRBJ1-5	CAISEGDRGYEPQHF
TRBV10-2	TRBJ2-5	CASSGAALGETQYF
TRBV18	TRBJ2-3	CASSPLFSDTQYF
TRBV30	TRBJ2-1	CAWTRTSGSYNEQFF
TRBV5-6	TRBJ1-6	CASSSGTFGSPLHF
TRBV7-9	TRBJ2-5	CASTPRDGETQYF
TRBV10-3	TRBJ2-3	CAIRYRGQEDTQYF
TRBV6-5	TRBJ1-6	CASSYAGTSDNSPLHF
TRBV5-1	TRBJ2-5	CASSFGSKQETQYF
TRBV10-3	TRBJ2-1	CAISEGSPLGGYNEQFF